The 2 T cell receptor beta chains below all came from one sample that was sequenced in a study of cytotoxic CD8 clonotypes in ibrutinib-treated CLL (dated by TCRdb to about 2021). Library generation was performed with the immunoSEQ multiplex PCR assay. This is the immuneACCESS table as TCRdb keeps it, with only in-frame sequences that have V and J called. A part of the clones is gone; compared with another copy, unresolved V genes explain less than half, and the rest is unexplained. For this sample the table gives 110,000 to 150,000 clones, of which about 80% were detected only once. The top ten clonotypes cover around 30% of the sample. Reading the label with the study, this specimen's time point is: 12 months on ibrutinib. Source: PBMCs, taken after 12 months of ibrutinib treatment. These receptors were obtained from a human donor with chronic lymphocytic leukemia.

A few counts support this clone. The V gene is TRBV6-5, the J gene TRBJ1-6, with 8 positions matching TRBD1. Germline V gives CDR1 MNHEY, CDR2 SVGAGI. This CDR3 is built from 14 residues. V lost 5 bases to trimming and J lost 5 bases; unmatched junction nucleotides: 2. The CDR3 DNA sequence: TGTGCCAGCAGTCAGGACAGGGATAATTCACCCCTCCACTTT. Residues: CASSQDRDNSPLHF.

This clone showed up just a few times. The V and J genes are TRBV29-1 and TRBJ2-7, with 16 bases identical to TRBD2. V dropped 5 bases and J dropped 4; count of bases not matched to a gene: 8. CDR3 length: 16 residues. From germline, CDR1 is SQVTM and CDR2 ANQGSEA. CDR3: CSVQTGTSGREYEQYF. CDR3 DNA: TGCAGCGTTCAGACCGGGACTAGCGGGAGGGAGTACGAGCAGTACTTC.